The clone carrying this T cell receptor beta chain was seen only a few times. Its specificity is not known. The data stem from a study of blood T cells in healthy people across ages. Study in general: Capturing about one barcoded beta molecule per two T cells was achieved by template switching.

General study points: Donors of long life had a larger count of naive CD4+ cells and greater diversity than aged donors.

The second PCR ran about 6 to 12 cycles with a sample-barcoded 5' primer and J-beta primers. Template switching added a 12-random-nucleotide identifier to every cDNA molecule. One entry per CDR3 protein results from TCRdb running MiXCR on the 5' RACE reads. This table holds about 1.4 million distinct CDR3 sequences, around 55% found once. The specimen was blood. The sequence was obtained from a man between 18 and 29 years old in good health.

The CDR3 DNA reads TGCAGTGCTAGAGATCAAGGGGGCTACACCTTC. As protein: CSARDQGGYTF. V gene TRBV20-1 combines with J gene TRBJ1-2; D is undetermined. V dropped 0 bases and J dropped 8 bases, with 7 bases sitting between them. CDR1 is DFQATT and CDR2 is SNEGSKA in the germline V gene (reference sequence). There are 11 residues in the CDR3.